A single TCR beta chain is shown here with its context. Its antigen is currently not known. The input lacks base qualities; no much larger clone sits a single base away. The CDR3 covers 15 residues, taking in both the cysteine and the phenylalanine. The DNA shown is the 45-base CDR3, in frame from base 1. Ends trimmed: V by 8 bases, J by 6 bases; bases unmatched to a gene: 13. Looking up the germline V gene (reference sequence) yields CDR1 MNHEY and CDR2 SMNVEV. The immunoSEQ Assay was the method used to sequence TCRbeta CDR3 regions. After extraction, genomic DNA underwent amplification by bias-controlled multiplex PCR, followed by high-throughput sequencing. In the original analysis: To quantify the absolute abundance of each unique TCRbeta CDR3 region, sequences were collapsed and filtered. T cell fraction was estimated by normalizing TCRbeta template counts to usable DNA, with usable DNA measured through amplification of reference genes found in all nucleated cells. Repertoire TCRs were annotated as SARS-CoV-2-specific when V gene, CDR3 amino acid sequence and J gene were exactly matched to a known reactive TCR set. The reference SARS-CoV-2 TCR set came from MIRA and was filtered for enrichment in COVID-19-positive ImmuneCODE repertoires, removing public or cross-reactive TCRs. Drawing on the MIRA antigens, annotated TCRs were analysed further at the level of specific ORF or position within ORF. Breadth was defined as the number of annotated unique rearrangements divided by the total number of unique productive rearrangements, and depth was defined as the summed frequency of the annotated unique rearrangements. TCR breadth was compared between groups using two-sided Wilcoxon rank-sum tests. TCRdb mirrors the immuneACCESS table, restricted to in-frame sequences. Some clones are absent from its copies; in checked studies, under half trace to an unresolved V gene, and the reason for the others is unknown. V, J and clone size are taken as reported in that table, and D and trimming were inferred from the DNA itself. Here the sample has about 470,000 clones; 90% occur a single time. In total, the top ten clones hold around 4.5% of the sample.

This entry is derived from a study of Ad26.COV2.S vaccination and SARS-CoV-2 variants (dated by TCRdb to the early 2020s). Broadly, across the study: Donors in the vaccine arm were drawn from COV1001, a phase I-IIa trial of Ad26.COV2.S in healthy adults that was multicentre, randomized, double-blind and placebo-controlled. Ad26.COV2.S was given intramuscularly at 5x10^10 or 1x10^11 viral particles, as a single shot or as two shots 56 days apart. TCRbeta repertoire sequencing was used to assess the specificity and breadth of SARS-CoV-2-reactive T cell receptors after Ad26.COV2.S vaccination. A total of around 32 samples were included in the TCR-sequenced set, comprising 19 Ad26.COV2.S vaccine recipients, 5 placebo recipients and 8 SARS-CoV-2 convalescent individuals. Trial participants were randomized into five groups of five: low-dose or high-dose Ad26.COV2.S given once or twice, or placebo on both occasions. Blinding of investigators to trial group allocation was maintained during experiments and outcome assessment.

The meaning of the sample's treatment or condition label: 19 received Ad26.COV2.S at low or high dose, single or two shots; 5 received placebo; per-sample allocation not given. For vaccine and placebo recipients, the sequenced repertoires came from samples collected on day 63 after the first injection. Between 29 July and 7 August 2020, Cohort 1b enrolled around 24 adults aged 18-55 years at one site in Boston, USA. Ad26.COV2.S consisted of a replication-incompetent adenovirus type 26 vector by which a prefusion-stabilized SARS-CoV-2 spike protein from the original Wuhan strain was expressed. Overall study results and their limits: The authors noted that the TCR breadth and depth analyses may have underestimated total T cell responses. Substantial breadth of spike-specific CD8+ and CD4+ T cell responses was reported after vaccination. Compared with placebo recipients, Ad26.COV2.S recipients showed higher spike-specific TCR breadth (P = 0.0014). The study was not powered to compare responses between vaccine doses or regimens. Non-spike TCR breadth was comparable between vaccine and placebo recipients, consistent with the vaccine containing only spike.

The source material was peripheral blood, sampled in a trial of Ad26.COV2.S vaccine versus placebo. Rearrangement joined TRBV27 to TRBJ2-1; the central 7 bases match TRBD1. The clonotype comes from a person aged 18-60 years who received the Ad26.COV2.S COVID-19 vaccine or a placebo. The CDR3 in this case is CASSLRDRASNEQFF. The DNA sequence is given as TGTGCCAGCTCCCTTCGGGACAGAGCCTCCAATGAGCAGTTCTTC.